This paragraph covers one T cell receptor (beta chain) sequence. Its antigen remains unknown. The assay was immunoSEQ multiplex PCR, and TCRdb's table has in-frame clones only and misses some. Seen here are 44,000 or so clones, approximately 85% observed once, and the top ten hold 3% to 4%. The entry originates in a study of OX40 agonist ivuxolimab in advanced cancers. Background on the study: The patients received ivuxolimab by intravenous route every 2 weeks at 0.01 to 10 mg/kg. Age averaged about 60 years (range about 23 to 80), and just over 80% were male. Three patients had partial responses: one hepatocellular carcinoma, two cutaneous melanoma. Study-wide points: CD8+ T cells were the subset that, on average, had more expanded clones than CD4+.

Germline CDR1 is SQVTM and CDR2 is ANQGSEA. Trimming took 5 bases from V and 7 from J; bases not matched to a gene: 8. This CDR3 spans 13 amino acids. The receptor was derived from an adult with an advanced solid tumor such as melanoma, head and neck, liver or kidney cancer. The J gene is TRBJ1-2, the V gene TRBV29-1; TRBD1 agrees at 9 bases. This material consisted of CD4+ or CD8+ T cells sorted from blood, taken in a trial of the OX40 agonist ivuxolimab. The CDR3 region has the DNA TGCAGCGTTCAGACTGCGACAGGGGGTGGCTACACCTTC. It specifies CSVQTATGGGYTF.